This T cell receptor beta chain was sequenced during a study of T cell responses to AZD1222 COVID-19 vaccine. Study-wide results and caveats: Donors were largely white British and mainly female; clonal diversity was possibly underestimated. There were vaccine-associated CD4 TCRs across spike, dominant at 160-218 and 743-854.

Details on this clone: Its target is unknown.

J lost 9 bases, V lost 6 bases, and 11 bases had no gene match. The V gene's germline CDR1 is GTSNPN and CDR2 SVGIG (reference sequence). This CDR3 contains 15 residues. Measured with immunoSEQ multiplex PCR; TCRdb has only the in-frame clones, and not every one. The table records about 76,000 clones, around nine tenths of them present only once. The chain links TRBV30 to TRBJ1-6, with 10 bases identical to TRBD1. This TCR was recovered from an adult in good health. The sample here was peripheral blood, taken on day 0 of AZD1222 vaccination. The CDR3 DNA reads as TGTGCCTGCCACCCCCCCGACAGGGGGCTTTCACCCCTCCACTTT. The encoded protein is CACHPPDRGLSPLHF.